A single sample is the source of the 21 T cell receptor beta chains below, sequenced in a study of blood T cell repertoires in COVID-19. The assay was immunoSEQ multiplex PCR, and TCRdb's table has in-frame clones only and misses some. The sample yields around 300,000 clones, roughly 90% seen once. The specimen sequenced was peripheral blood. The receptors here all came from a woman aged 25 to 45 with COVID-19, enrolled during active disease.

In its sample, this clone was seen once. The chain uses TRBV28 and TRBJ1-1, with 8 bases lining up with TRBD1. The CDR3 is 14 residues long. The germline gives CDR1 MDHEN, CDR2 SYDVKM. The junction had 12 bases not matched to a gene; V was cut back by 6 bases and J by 9 bases. This chain's CDR3 is CASSFPPQGGKAFF. The CDR3 coding sequence is TGTGCCAGCAGCTTTCCCCCACAGGGGGGTAAAGCTTTCTTT.

V gene TRBV28 combines with J gene TRBJ1-6; TRBD1 matches 7 bases. J lost 9 bases, V lost 7 bases, and 18 bases had no gene match. This CDR3 region has 17 residues. CDR1 and CDR2 (germline): MDHEN, SYDVKM. CDR3 protein: CASTLPGTARRGSPLHF. The CDR3, as DNA: TGTGCCAGCACCCTTCCCGGGACAGCGCGGAGGGGTTCACCCCTCCACTTT. Filled out from reference TRBV28 and TRBJ1-6, the complete variable domain reads DVKVTQSSRYLVKRTGEKVFLECVQDMDHENMFWYRQDPGLGLRLIYFSYDVKMKEKGDIPEGYSVSREKKERFSLILESASTNQTSMYLCASTLPGTARRGSPLHFGNGTRLTVT.

This CDR3 is CASSELGTSGTGELFF. CDR3 nucleotide sequence: TGTGCCAGCAGTGAATTGGGCACTAGCGGGACCGGGGAGCTGTTTTTT. This chain connects TRBV2 to TRBJ2-2; 9 nucleotides align to TRBD2. V lost 2 bases, J lost 5 bases, and 6 bases stayed unmatched. This CDR3 spans 16 amino acids. Germline CDR1 is SNHLY and CDR2 is FYNNEI.

The chain employs TRBV11-2 and TRBJ2-4; 11 bases are shared with TRBD2. J lost 6 bases, V lost 3 bases, and 4 bases had no gene match. Germline-derived CDR1 and CDR2 are SGHAT and FQNNGV. The CDR3 runs to 15 residues. The CDR3 loop is CASSFTGTSGNIQYF. The CDR3 nucleotides read TGTGCCAGCAGCTTCACCGGGACTAGCGGAAACATTCAGTACTTC.

The rearrangement links TRBV6-5 to TRBJ1-5; no clear D. This CDR3 spans 15 amino acids. Germline CDR1 and CDR2: MNHEY and SVGAGI. V was pared by 2 bases and J by 3 bases, with 11 bases between. This CDR3 is CASSYGPAPNQPQHF. CDR3 nucleotide sequence: TGTGCCAGCAGTTACGGGCCGGCCCCCAATCAGCCCCAGCATTTT.

This clone has a handful of counts. The chain carries TRBV5-1 and TRBJ1-5; the match to TRBD1 covers 9 bases. This CDR3 region has 15 residues. Trimming took 4 bases from V and 9 from J; bases not matched to a gene: 11. Germline CDR1 and CDR2: SGHRS and YFSETQ. DNA of the CDR3: TGCGCCAGCAGCCGGGGGGGGGACAGGGAGGGGCCCCAGCATTTT. This sequence encodes CASSRGGDREGPQHF.

The rearrangement links TRBV6-5 to TRBJ1-5; 7 bases fit TRBD1. Unmatched junction bases numbered 6, after V lost 4 bases and J lost 0 bases. The CDR3 is 16 amino acids. Germline lookup yields CDR1 MNHEY and CDR2 SVGAGI. In DNA, the CDR3 is TGTGCCAGCAGTTCGCCGACAGGGAATAGCAATCAGCCCCAGCATTTT. It translates to CASSSPTGNSNQPQHF.

V usage is TRBV5-1 and J usage is TRBJ1-4; TRBD1 is a possible D gene (5 bases). V gave up 0 bases and J gave up 6 bases, with 12 bases separating them. The V gene's germline CDR1 is SGHRS and CDR2 YFSETQ. The CDR3 spans 15 residues. CDR3 nucleotide sequence: TGCGCCAGCAGCTTGGAGGGGAGGAAGGATGAAAAACTGTTTTTT. Its protein product is CASSLEGRKDEKLFF.

The rearrangement links TRBV6-5 to TRBJ2-3; 9 positions agree with TRBD2. J was trimmed by 3 bases and V by 10 bases; bases with no gene match: 11. The CDR3 has 15 residues. In germline, CDR1 is MNHEY, CDR2 SVGAGI. The CDR3: CAIPGSGSLTDTQYF. The CDR3 DNA follows: TGTGCCATCCCGGGTAGCGGGAGCTTGACAGATACGCAGTATTTT.

As for this clone: The same CDR3 is also encoded by other DNA sequences in this sample. The J gene is TRBJ2-7, the V gene TRBV2, with D possibly matching TRBD2 (5 bases). CDR1 is SNHLY and CDR2 is FYNNEI in the germline V gene. V was trimmed by 4 bases and J by 1 base, leaving 5 bases between them. The CDR3 has 12 residues. CDR3: CASSAGSYEQYF. CDR3 sequence (DNA): TGTGCCAGCAGTGCGGGATCCTACGAGCAGTACTTC.

This clone was counted only a few times. V usage is TRBV4-1 and J usage is TRBJ1-1; 9 bases map to TRBD1. V lost 3 bases and J lost 1; bases outside the gene matches: 6. The CDR3 length is 16 residues. The germline V gene has CDR1 MGHRA and CDR2 YSYEKL. CDR3 in amino acids: CASSQVSGQGNTEAFF. DNA for the CDR3: TGCGCCAGCAGCCAGGTTTCGGGACAGGGGAACACTGAAGCTTTCTTT.

The chain is built from TRBV11-2 and TRBJ2-7; TRBD1 agrees at 10 bases. The V segment lost 2 bases and the J segment 5 bases; nucleotides outside the gene matches: 9. Germline CDR1 reads SGHAT; CDR2 reads FQNNGV. This CDR3 region has 16 residues. Written as DNA, the CDR3 is TGTGCCAGCAGCTTAATCCTCTGGACAGGGGGAAACGAGCAGTACTTC. Translation: CASSLILWTGGNEQYF.

J is TRBJ2-2 and V is TRBV19; 7 bases agree with TRBD1. Germline-derived CDR1 and CDR2 are LNHDA and SQIVND (reference sequence). This CDR3 is 14 amino acids long. The J segment lost 4 bases and the V segment lost 3 bases, leaving 2 bases of the junction unmatched. The CDR3 bases are TGTGCCAGTAGTATTGACAGGGTCACCGGGGAGCTGTTTTTT. Amino acid sequence: CASSIDRVTGELFF.

This clone was detected once. The chain has TRBV5-4 and TRBJ2-3; 9 bases match TRBD2. V lost 4 bases and J lost 3; bases outside the gene matches: 6. This CDR3 is 15 amino acids long. Germline-derived CDR1 and CDR2 are SGHNT and YYREEE (reference sequence). This CDR3 is CASSPSGRKTDTQYF. DNA for the CDR3: TGTGCCAGCAGCCCGAGCGGGAGGAAGACAGATACGCAGTATTTT.

This chain links TRBV29-1 with TRBJ2-7, with D maybe TRBD2 (6 bases). Between the trimmed V and J ends, which lost 0 bases and 2 bases, there was a span of 11 bases. CDR1 SQVTM and CDR2 ANQGSEA come from the germline V gene. The CDR3 covers 14 residues. The CDR3 sequence is CSVEDLGGPYEQYF. The CDR3 nucleotides are TGCAGCGTTGAAGATTTGGGGGGACCCTACGAGCAGTACTTC.

The V and J genes are TRBV30 and TRBJ1-5, with TRBD1 matching 7 bases. Germline CDR1 is GTSNPN and CDR2 is SVGIG (reference sequence). CDR3 length equals 13 residues. The V and J ends lost 3 bases and 5 bases, in that order; junction bases with no gene match: 4. CDR3 protein: CAWSPDRDQPQHF. CDR3 DNA: TGTGCCTGGAGCCCAGACAGGGATCAGCCCCAGCATTTT.

This chain joins TRBV30 and TRBJ2-5; perhaps TRBD2 as D (5 bases). The CDR3 extends over 13 amino acids. CDR1 GTSNPN and CDR2 SVGIG come from the germline V gene (reference sequence). Trimming removed 3 bases at V and 5 bases at J, with 13 bases between. The CDR3 here is CAWSEGSVETQYF. CDR3 coding DNA: TGTGCCTGGAGCGAGGGTTCAGTGGAGACCCAGTACTTC.

The chain couples TRBV30 to TRBJ2-7, with TRBD2 as a possible D gene (7 bases). Germline CDR1 is GTSNPN and CDR2 is SVGIG (reference sequence). CDR3 size: 15 residues. Deletions cut 4 bases from V and 4 bases from J, with 20 bases between. This CDR3 reads CAWTLKGGGSYEQYF. In DNA form, the CDR3 reads TGTGCCTGGACCTTAAAGGGGGGGGGAAGTTACGAGCAGTACTTC.

The chain couples TRBV7-9 to TRBJ2-7, with 7 nucleotides matching TRBD1. Germline CDR1 SEHNR, CDR2 FQNEAQ (reference sequence). The CDR3 loop spans 14 amino acids. V lost 5 bases to trimming and J lost 4 bases; unmatched junction nucleotides: 8. The CDR3 DNA is TGTGCCAGCAGCCCCAGAGGGGGCTCGTACGAGCAGTACTTC. Translation: CASSPRGGSYEQYF.

This chain connects TRBV29-1 to TRBJ2-1; tentatively, D is TRBD1 (6 bases). The CDR3 runs 11 residues. Trimming removed 4 bases at V and 7 bases at J, with 8 bases between. Looked up from germline, CDR1 is SQVTM and CDR2 is ANQGSEA. CDR3 sequence: CSVGTENEQFF. The CDR3 nucleotides read TGCAGCGTTGGGACAGAGAATGAGCAGTTCTTC.

The chain carries TRBV19 and TRBJ2-7; TRBD1 might be the D (5 bases). CDR3 length: 15 residues. Germline V CDR1 and CDR2: LNHDA, SQIVND (reference sequence). The germline V and J ends were trimmed by 3 bases and 4 bases, with 16 bases remaining between them. CDR3 in amino acids: CASSMIRDSRYEQYF. As DNA, the CDR3 is TGTGCCAGTAGTATGATCAGGGATTCTAGATACGAGCAGTACTTC.